This TCR beta chain appears in the sequencing data of a study of OX40 agonist ivuxolimab in advanced cancers. Study-level results: Near-lowest levels of clonal expansion characterized partial responders at 0.1-3.0 mg/kg.

From germline, CDR1 is MDHEN and CDR2 SYDVKM. The CDR3 contains 15 residues. V was trimmed by 5 bases and J by 4 bases, leaving 18 bases between them. This clone has only one observation. The antigen is undetermined. Method: immunoSEQ multiplex PCR; TCRdb's copy keeps in-frame clones and lacks some. The data show 77,000 or so clones, 75% to 95% seen once. Sequenced material: CD4+ or CD8+ T cells sorted from blood, taken in a trial of the OX40 agonist ivuxolimab. This TCR came from an adult with an advanced solid tumor such as melanoma, head and neck, liver or kidney cancer. This chain links TRBV28 with TRBJ2-7; D might be TRBD1 or TRBD2, each matching 5 bases. The CDR3 coding sequence is TGTGCCAGCAGTCGCCCCCTCGGGGCCCCATACGAGCAGTACTTC. It encodes CASSRPLGAPYEQYF.